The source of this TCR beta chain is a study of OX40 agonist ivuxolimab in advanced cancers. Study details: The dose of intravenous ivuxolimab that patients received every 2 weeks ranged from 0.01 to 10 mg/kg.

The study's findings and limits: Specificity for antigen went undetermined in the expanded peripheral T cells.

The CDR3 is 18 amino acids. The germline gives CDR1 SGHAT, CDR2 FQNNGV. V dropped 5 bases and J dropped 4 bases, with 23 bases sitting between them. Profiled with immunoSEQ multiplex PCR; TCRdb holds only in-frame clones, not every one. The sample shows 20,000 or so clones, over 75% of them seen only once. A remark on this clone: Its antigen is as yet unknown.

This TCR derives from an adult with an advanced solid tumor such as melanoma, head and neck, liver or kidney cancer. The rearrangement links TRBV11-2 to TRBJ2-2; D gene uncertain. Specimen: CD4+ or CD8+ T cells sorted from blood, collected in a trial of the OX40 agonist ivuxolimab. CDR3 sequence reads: CASSQDHPPIVGTGELFF. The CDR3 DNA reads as TGTGCCAGCAGCCAAGATCATCCCCCCATTGTGGGCACCGGGGAGCTGTTTTTT.